Listed below are T cell receptor beta chains from one sample, sequenced in a study of blood T cell repertoires in COVID-19. Profiled with immunoSEQ multiplex PCR; TCRdb holds only in-frame clones, not every one. This table has 80,000 to 90,000 clones, around 81% appearing once. The sequenced material came from peripheral blood. These receptor sequences come from a woman in her sixties or seventies with acute or convalescent COVID-19. CDR3s include the opening cysteine and the closing phenylalanine or tryptophan. A D gene is named only where the DNA matches it firmly. Where a row states a size, it is once, few, many or the class of an expanded clone; other rows omit it.

V gene: TRBV5-1; D gene: NA; J gene: TRBJ2-3; clone size: NA; CDR3 DNA: TGCGCCAGCCGAGTCCACAGGGGCACAGATACGCAGTATTTT; CDR3 protein: CASRVHRGTDTQYF
V gene: TRBV19; D gene: NA; J gene: TRBJ2-3; clone size: NA; CDR3 DNA: TGTGCCAGTACCGGGACACTTAGCACAGATACGCAGTATTTT; CDR3 protein: CASTGTLSTDTQYF
V gene: TRBV2; D gene: NA; J gene: TRBJ2-3; clone size: NA; CDR3 DNA: TGTGCCAGCAGCCAAGAGGATGGGCAGTATTTT; CDR3 protein: CASSQEDGQYF
V gene: TRBV29-1; D gene: NA; J gene: TRBJ1-4; clone size: NA; CDR3 DNA: TGCAGCGCTACAGGCTCCGTGGAAAAACTGTTTTTT; CDR3 protein: CSATGSVEKLFF
V gene: TRBV6-5; D gene: NA; J gene: TRBJ1-4; clone size: NA; CDR3 DNA: TGTGCCAGCAGTTACCCCAGGGCAGAGACAAATGAAAAACTGTTTTTT; CDR3 protein: CASSYPRAETNEKLFF
V gene: TRBV27; D gene: TRBD1; J gene: TRBJ1-2; clone size: NA; CDR3 DNA: TGTGCCAGCAGATTACAGGGGGCGCCGACCTATGGCTACACCTTC; CDR3 protein: CASRLQGAPTYGYTF
V gene: TRBV2; D gene: NA; J gene: TRBJ1-2; clone size: few; CDR3 DNA: TGTGCCAGCAGGAGCGGGCAGGACTATGGCTACACCTTC; CDR3 protein: CASRSGQDYGYTF
V gene: TRBV29-1; D gene: NA; J gene: TRBJ2-1; clone size: NA; CDR3 DNA: TGCAGCGTTGTAGCAACCTCCTCCTACAATGAGCAGTTCTTC; CDR3 protein: CSVVATSSYNEQFF
V gene: TRBV11-2; D gene: TRBD2; J gene: TRBJ2-7; clone size: NA; CDR3 DNA: TGTGCCAGCAGCTTAGAGGTAGCGGGGGGTTCTTACGAGCAGTACTTC; CDR3 protein: CASSLEVAGGSYEQYF
V gene: TRBV12-5; D gene: NA; J gene: TRBJ2-2; clone size: NA; CDR3 DNA: TGTGCTAGTGGTATCGGACAGAGCACCGGGGAGCTGTTTTTT; CDR3 protein: CASGIGQSTGELFF
V gene: TRBV28; D gene: NA; J gene: TRBJ1-2; clone size: NA; CDR3 DNA: TGTGCCAGCGCCCTCCCGGGGGGGACCTATGGCTACACCTTC; CDR3 protein: CASALPGGTYGYTF
V gene: TRBV6-2/TRBV6-3; D gene: TRBD1; J gene: TRBJ2-7; clone size: NA; CDR3 DNA: TGTGCCAGCAGCACAGGGGGAGCCTACGAGCAGTACTTC; CDR3 protein: CASSTGGAYEQYF
V gene: TRBV9; D gene: NA; J gene: TRBJ2-2; clone size: NA; CDR3 DNA: TGTGCCAGCAGCGTAGCGGGAGCGAACACCGGGGAGCTGTTTTTT; CDR3 protein: CASSVAGANTGELFF
V gene: TRBV18; D gene: NA; J gene: TRBJ1-4; clone size: NA; CDR3 DNA: TGTGCCAGCTCCGACAATTCAAATGAAAAACTGTTTTTT; CDR3 protein: CASSDNSNEKLFF
V gene: TRBV3-1/TRBV3-2; D gene: TRBD1; J gene: TRBJ1-2; clone size: few; CDR3 DNA: TGTGCCAGCAGCCAAGCCGGACAGGGACTTTATGGCTACACCTTC; CDR3 protein: CASSQAGQGLYGYTF
V gene: TRBV18; D gene: TRBD1; J gene: TRBJ1-2; clone size: NA; CDR3 DNA: TGTGCCACCCAGTGGGACAGATCTAACTATGGCTACACCTTC; CDR3 protein: CATQWDRSNYGYTF
V gene: TRBV5-1; D gene: NA; J gene: TRBJ1-1; clone size: NA; CDR3 DNA: TGCGCCAGCAGCTTGGATATTCGGACTGAAGCTTTCTTT; CDR3 protein: CASSLDIRTEAFF
V gene: TRBV21-1; D gene: NA; J gene: TRBJ1-1; clone size: once; CDR3 DNA: TGTGCCAGCAGCAGCCATTTGACAGGTCCCGAACGAGGCGTGAACACTGAAGCTTTCTTT; CDR3 protein: CASSSHLTGPERGVNTEAFF
V gene: TRBV7-9; D gene: NA; J gene: TRBJ2-3; clone size: NA; CDR3 DNA: TGTGCCAGCAGCTTAGGAACAGGCTCAGATACGCAGTATTTT; CDR3 protein: CASSLGTGSDTQYF
V gene: TRBV24-1; D gene: TRBD1; J gene: TRBJ1-5; clone size: NA; CDR3 DNA: TGTGCCACCAGTGATTCCCGACAGGGAGGTCAGCCCCAGCATTTT; CDR3 protein: CATSDSRQGGQPQHF
V gene: TRBV7-8; D gene: NA; J gene: TRBJ1-4; clone size: few; CDR3 DNA: TGTGCCAGCAGCTTATCCAAAGCGAATGAAAAACTGTTTTTT; CDR3 protein: CASSLSKANEKLFF
V gene: TRBV12-3/TRBV12-4; D gene: NA; J gene: TRBJ1-2; clone size: NA; CDR3 DNA: TGTGCCAGCAGTTTCGGGGCTAACTATGGCTACACCTTC; CDR3 protein: CASSFGANYGYTF
V gene: TRBV7-2; D gene: NA; J gene: TRBJ2-7; clone size: NA; CDR3 DNA: TGTGCCAGCAGCTTTTGGGCCGAGCAGTACTTC; CDR3 protein: CASSFWAEQYF
V gene: TRBV9; D gene: NA; J gene: TRBJ1-2; clone size: NA; CDR3 DNA: TGTGCCAGCTCGGGGGGGACACCTCGGTATGGCTACACCTTC; CDR3 protein: CASSGGTPRYGYTF
V gene: TRBV20-1; D gene: TRBD2; J gene: TRBJ2-1; clone size: NA; CDR3 DNA: TGCAGTGCTAGTAGCGGGGGGCCATCCAATGAGCAGTTCTTC; CDR3 protein: CSASSGGPSNEQFF
V gene: TRBV5-1; D gene: NA; J gene: TRBJ1-5; clone size: NA; CDR3 DNA: TGCGCCAGCAGCTTGGGGGATACTGGGGCTAGCAATCAGCCCCAGCATTTT; CDR3 protein: CASSLGDTGASNQPQHF